This TCR beta chain derives from a study of T cells in Graves' hyperthyroidism and ophthalmopathy. Study information: Blood was drawn when the patient was first diagnosed and still untreated.

Researchers took RNA transcripts and amplified the TCR beta CDR3 regions from them. First-round RT-PCR targeting the TCR CDR3 was performed with the HTBI primer set. One entry per CDR3 protein, called by TCRdb with MiXCR from the multiplex PCR reads. The sample comprises 600,000 to 650,000 distinct CDR3 sequences, roughly 16% of which are singletons, and 3.8% rests with the top ten. Ten or more counts support this clonotype. Its antigen is still unknown. General observations from the study: Ophthalmopathy was identified by the model a median approximately 6.9 months ahead of onset.

This CDR3 is built from 15 residues. V was trimmed by 5 bases and J by 4 bases, leaving 15 bases between them. Germline CDR1 and CDR2: MNHNS and SASEGT. This sequence joins TRBV6-1 and TRBJ2-1; no reliable D call. Sequences were obtained from blood. The sequence was obtained from a woman aged 30 to 39 with Graves' hyperthyroidism. CDR3 in amino acids: CASSSQLSLYNEQFF. In DNA, the CDR3 is TGTGCCAGCAGTTCCCAGCTTAGTTTATACAATGAGCAGTTCTTC.